A selection of T cell receptor beta chains follows, all from one sample in a study of OX40 agonist ivuxolimab in advanced cancers. Method: immunoSEQ multiplex PCR; TCRdb's copy keeps in-frame clones and lacks some. The sample holds 100,000 or so clones, around 96% seen once. Sequenced material: CD4+ or CD8+ T cells sorted from blood, taken in a trial of the OX40 agonist ivuxolimab. The receptors stem from an adult with an advanced solid tumor such as melanoma, head and neck, liver or kidney cancer. Both conserved end residues are part of each CDR3. D genes are given only for firm matches. Clone size is shown for a subset of rows, as once, few, many or a class of expanded clone.

>TRBV7-3|once|TRBJ1-1|.
TGTGCCAGCAGCCCCCCGGAATTATCGGGGGCCTATACTGAAGCTTTCTTT
CASSPPELSGAYTEAFF
>TRBV7-9|once|TRBJ1-5|.
TGTGCCAGCAGCGTAGCAGGGGCGGATCAGCCCCAGCATTTT
CASSVAGADQPQHF
>TRBV6-5|.|TRBJ2-1|.
TGTGCCAGCAGTGGGGCCTACAATGAGCAGTTCTTC
CASSGAYNEQFF
>TRBV19|.|TRBJ2-7|TRBD2
TGTGCCAGTAGTACGTGGGCGGGAGAAGATTACGAGCAGTACTTC
CASSTWAGEDYEQYF
>TRBV5-6|.|TRBJ1-1|.
TGTGCCAGCAGCTTGGGGGCTGGGGACACTGAAGCTTTCTTT
CASSLGAGDTEAFF
>TRBV27|.|TRBJ2-1|.
TGTGCCAGCGGGTCGGTGGGGGCAGGTGAGCAGTTCTTC
CASGSVGAGEQFF
>TRBV28|once|TRBJ2-1|TRBD2
TGTGCCACGGGACTAGCGGGGGGCCCCTCCTACAATGAGCAGTTCTTC
CATGLAGGPSYNEQFF
>TRBV28|.|TRBJ2-7|.
TGTGCCAGCAGCCCCATCTACAGGGAGAACGAGCAGTACTTC
CASSPIYRENEQYF
>TRBV19|once|TRBJ2-7|TRBD1
TGTGCCAGTAGTTGGACCGGGACAGGGGACGAGCAGTACTTC
CASSWTGTGDEQYF
>TRBV7-7|.|TRBJ2-2|.
TGTGCCAGCAGCTTAGTGGTGGGCACCGGGGAGCTGTTTTTT
CASSLVVGTGELFF
>TRBV30|once|TRBJ2-7|.
TGTGCCTGGAGTGGACAGGACTCCCCCTACGAGCAGTACTTC
CAWSGQDSPYEQYF